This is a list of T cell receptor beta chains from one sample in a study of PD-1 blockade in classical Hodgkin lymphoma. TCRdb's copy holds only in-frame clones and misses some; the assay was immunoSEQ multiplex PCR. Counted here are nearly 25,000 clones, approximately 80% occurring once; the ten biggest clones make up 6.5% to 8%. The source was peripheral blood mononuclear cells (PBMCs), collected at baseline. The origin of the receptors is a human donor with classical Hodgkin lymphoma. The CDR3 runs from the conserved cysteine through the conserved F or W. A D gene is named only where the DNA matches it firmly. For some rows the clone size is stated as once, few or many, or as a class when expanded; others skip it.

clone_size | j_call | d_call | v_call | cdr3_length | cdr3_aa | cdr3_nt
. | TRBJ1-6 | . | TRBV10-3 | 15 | CAISERGGGNSPLHF | TGTGCCATCAGTGAGCGGGGAGGGGGTAATTCACCCCTCCACTTT
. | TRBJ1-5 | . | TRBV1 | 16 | CTSSQVAWDSNQPQHF | TGCACCAGCAGCCAAGTAGCCTGGGATAGCAATCAGCCCCAGCATTTT
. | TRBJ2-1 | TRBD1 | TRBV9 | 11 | CASSAGQEQFF | TGTGCCAGCAGCGCGGGACAGGAGCAGTTCTTC
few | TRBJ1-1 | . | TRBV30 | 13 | CAWSPGGWAEAFF | TGTGCCTGGAGTCCAGGTGGTTGGGCTGAAGCTTTCTTT
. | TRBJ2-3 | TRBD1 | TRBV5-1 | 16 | CASSTNRGVSTDTQYF | TGCGCCAGCAGCACGAACAGGGGGGTAAGCACAGATACGCAGTATTTT
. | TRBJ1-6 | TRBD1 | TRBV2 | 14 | CASRGDSVNSPLHF | TGTGCCAGCAGGGGGGACAGCGTAAATTCACCCCTCCACTTT
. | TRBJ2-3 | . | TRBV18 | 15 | CASSPEQGGTDTQYF | TGTGCCAGCTCACCGGAACAGGGAGGCACAGATACGCAGTATTTT
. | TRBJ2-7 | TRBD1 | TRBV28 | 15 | CASSYKSDRVYEQYF | TGTGCCAGCAGCTATAAGTCGGACAGGGTCTACGAGCAGTACTTC
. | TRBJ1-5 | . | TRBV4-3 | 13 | CASSQDANQPQHF | TGCGCCAGCAGCCAAGACGCCAATCAGCCCCAGCATTTT
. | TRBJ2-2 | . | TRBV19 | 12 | CASSIYPGELFF | TGTGCCAGTAGTATATACCCCGGGGAGCTGTTTTTT
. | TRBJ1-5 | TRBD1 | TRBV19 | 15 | CASALTGGGDQPQHF | TGTGCCAGCGCCCTGACAGGGGGAGGGGATCAGCCCCAGCATTTT
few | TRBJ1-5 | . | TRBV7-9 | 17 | CASRIPRTGDSNQPQHF | TGTGCCAGCAGGATACCCCGGACGGGAGATAGCAATCAGCCCCAGCATTTT
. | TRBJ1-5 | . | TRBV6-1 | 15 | CASREGGGGNQPQHF | TGTGCCAGCAGAGAGGGGGGGGGCGGCAATCAGCCCCAGCATTTT
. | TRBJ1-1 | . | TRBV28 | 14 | CASSLGRGSTEAFF | TGTGCCAGCAGTTTGGGAAGGGGGTCCACTGAAGCTTTCTTT
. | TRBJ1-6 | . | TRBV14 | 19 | CASSQDRRPGTRGNSPLHF | TGTGCCAGCAGCCAAGATCGGCGGCCAGGAACGCGGGGGAATTCACCCCTCCACTTT
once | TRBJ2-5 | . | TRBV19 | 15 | CASSIRLGPRETQYF | TGTGCCAGTAGTATTAGATTGGGACCAAGAGAGACCCAGTACTTC
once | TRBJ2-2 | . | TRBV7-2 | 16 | CASSHSLGGWTGELFF | TGTGCCAGCAGCCACTCTCTTGGGGGCTGGACCGGGGAGCTGTTTTTT
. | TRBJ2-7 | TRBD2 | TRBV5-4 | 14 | CASSLIGGAHEQYF | TGTGCCAGCAGCTTGATCGGGGGGGCTCACGAGCAGTACTTC
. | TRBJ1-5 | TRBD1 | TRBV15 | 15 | CATSSPGQGIQPQHF | TGTGCCACCAGCAGCCCCGGACAGGGAATTCAGCCCCAGCATTTT
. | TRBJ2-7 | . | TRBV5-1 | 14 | CASSLAGGLYEQYF | TGCGCCAGCAGCTTGGCCGGGGGATTGTACGAGCAGTACTTC
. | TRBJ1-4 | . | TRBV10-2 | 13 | CASGGATNEKLFF | TGCGCCAGTGGTGGTGCAACTAATGAAAAACTGTTTTTT
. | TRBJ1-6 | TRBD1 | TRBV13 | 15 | CASSLDRGGNSPLHF | TGTGCCAGCAGCTTAGACAGGGGAGGTAATTCACCCCTCCACTTT
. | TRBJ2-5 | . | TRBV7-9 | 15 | CASSLVVGPQETQYF | TGTGCCAGCAGCTTAGTAGTCGGACCCCAAGAGACCCAGTACTTC
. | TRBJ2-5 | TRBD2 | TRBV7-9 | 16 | CASSSRATSAQETQYF | TGTGCCAGCAGCTCCAGGGCGACTAGCGCGCAAGAGACCCAGTACTTC
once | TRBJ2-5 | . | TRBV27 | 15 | CASSLSGSPEETQYF | TGTGCCAGCAGTTTATCAGGAAGCCCAGAAGAGACCCAGTACTTC
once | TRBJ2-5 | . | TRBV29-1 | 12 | CSWGGGDETQYF | TGCAGCTGGGGAGGGGGCGATGAGACCCAGTACTTC
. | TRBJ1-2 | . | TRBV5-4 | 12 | CASSLEDYGYTF | TGTGCCAGCAGCTTGGAAGACTATGGCTACACCTTC
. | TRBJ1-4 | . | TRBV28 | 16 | CASSLGVGSANEKLFF | TGTGCCAGCAGCCTGGGGGTTGGGAGCGCTAATGAAAAACTGTTTTTT
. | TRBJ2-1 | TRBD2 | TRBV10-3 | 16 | CAIRNQRGGLYNEQFF | TGTGCCATCAGAAACCAGCGGGGGGGCCTTTACAATGAGCAGTTCTTC
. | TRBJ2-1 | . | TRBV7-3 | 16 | CASSINWGAPYNEQFF | TGTGCCAGCAGCATTAACTGGGGGGCTCCCTACAATGAGCAGTTCTTC
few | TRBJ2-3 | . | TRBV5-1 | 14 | CASRYRTSTDTQYF | TGCGCCAGCAGATACAGAACTAGCACAGATACGCAGTATTTT
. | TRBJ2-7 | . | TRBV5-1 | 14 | CASSLEFGSSEQYF | TGCGCCAGCAGCTTGGAATTCGGGAGTAGCGAGCAGTACTTC
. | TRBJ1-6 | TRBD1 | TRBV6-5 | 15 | CASRRDSSYNSPLHF | TGTGCCAGCAGACGGGACAGCTCCTATAATTCACCCCTCCACTTT
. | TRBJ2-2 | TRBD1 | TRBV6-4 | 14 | CASSDQGANGELFF | TGTGCCAGCAGTGACCAGGGGGCAAACGGGGAGCTGTTTTTT
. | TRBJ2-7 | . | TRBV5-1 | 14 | CASSLEPGSYEQYF | TGCGCCAGCAGCTTGGAGCCCGGTTCCTACGAGCAGTACTTC
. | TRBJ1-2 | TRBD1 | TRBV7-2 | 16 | CASSFQASTGGDGYTF | TGTGCCAGCAGCTTTCAGGCTTCGACAGGGGGCGATGGCTACACCTTC
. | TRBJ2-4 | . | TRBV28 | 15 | CASSVFWGRKNIQYF | TGTGCCAGCAGTGTCTTTTGGGGCCGCAAAAACATTCAGTACTTC
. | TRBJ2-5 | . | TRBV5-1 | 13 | CASTRGEGETQYF | TGCGCCAGCACCAGGGGCGAGGGAGAGACCCAGTACTTC
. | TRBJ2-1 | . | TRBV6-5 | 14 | CASSDPGPYNEQFF | TGTGCCAGCAGTGACCCGGGCCCCTACAATGAGCAGTTCTTC
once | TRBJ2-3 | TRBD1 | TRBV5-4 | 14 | CASSPGQVTDTQYF | TGTGCCAGCAGCCCGGGACAGGTCACAGATACGCAGTATTTT
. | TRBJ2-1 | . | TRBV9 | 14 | CASSVATRGNEQFF | TGTGCCAGCAGCGTAGCTACGCGGGGAAATGAGCAGTTCTTC
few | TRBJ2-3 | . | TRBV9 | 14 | CASSAGGGPDTQYF | TGTGCCAGCAGCGCCGGGGGAGGCCCAGATACGCAGTATTTT
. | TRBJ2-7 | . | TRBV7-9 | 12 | CASSLVFGEQYF | TGTGCCAGCAGCTTAGTTTTCGGCGAGCAGTACTTC
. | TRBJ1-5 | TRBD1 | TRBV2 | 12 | CASGTGNQPQHF | TGTGCCAGCGGGACAGGGAATCAGCCCCAGCATTTT
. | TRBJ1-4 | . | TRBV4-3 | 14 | CASSQGIRGEKLFF | TGCGCCAGCAGCCAGGGTATTCGAGGGGAAAAACTGTTTTTT
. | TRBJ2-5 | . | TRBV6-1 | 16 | CASSEALRAFRETQYF | TGTGCCAGCAGTGAAGCGCTAAGGGCGTTCAGAGAGACCCAGTACTTC
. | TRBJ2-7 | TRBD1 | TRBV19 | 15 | CASSSEGTGVPEQYF | TGTGCCAGTAGCTCCGAGGGGACAGGGGTCCCCGAGCAGTACTTC
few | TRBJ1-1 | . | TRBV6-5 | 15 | CASSYSRKLGTEAFF | TGTGCCAGCAGTTATTCCCGGAAGTTGGGCACTGAAGCTTTCTTT
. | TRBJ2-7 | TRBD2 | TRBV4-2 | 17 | CASSQDPGAGVKNEQYF | TGTGCCAGCAGCCAAGACCCAGGTGCGGGGGTGAAGAACGAGCAGTACTTC
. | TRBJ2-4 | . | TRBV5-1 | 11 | CASSFGQDQYF | TGCGCCAGCAGCTTTGGCCAGGATCAGTACTTC
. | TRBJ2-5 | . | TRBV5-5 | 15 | CASSLTAGRSEAQYF | TGTGCCAGCAGCTTGACGGCAGGACGGTCTGAGGCCCAGTACTTC
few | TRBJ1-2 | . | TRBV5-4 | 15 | CASSLSMRGSYGYTF | TGTGCCAGCAGCCTCTCGATGAGGGGAAGCTATGGCTACACCTTC
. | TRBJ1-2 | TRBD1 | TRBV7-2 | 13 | CASRQGQHYGYTF | TGTGCCAGCAGACAGGGGCAGCACTATGGCTACACCTTC